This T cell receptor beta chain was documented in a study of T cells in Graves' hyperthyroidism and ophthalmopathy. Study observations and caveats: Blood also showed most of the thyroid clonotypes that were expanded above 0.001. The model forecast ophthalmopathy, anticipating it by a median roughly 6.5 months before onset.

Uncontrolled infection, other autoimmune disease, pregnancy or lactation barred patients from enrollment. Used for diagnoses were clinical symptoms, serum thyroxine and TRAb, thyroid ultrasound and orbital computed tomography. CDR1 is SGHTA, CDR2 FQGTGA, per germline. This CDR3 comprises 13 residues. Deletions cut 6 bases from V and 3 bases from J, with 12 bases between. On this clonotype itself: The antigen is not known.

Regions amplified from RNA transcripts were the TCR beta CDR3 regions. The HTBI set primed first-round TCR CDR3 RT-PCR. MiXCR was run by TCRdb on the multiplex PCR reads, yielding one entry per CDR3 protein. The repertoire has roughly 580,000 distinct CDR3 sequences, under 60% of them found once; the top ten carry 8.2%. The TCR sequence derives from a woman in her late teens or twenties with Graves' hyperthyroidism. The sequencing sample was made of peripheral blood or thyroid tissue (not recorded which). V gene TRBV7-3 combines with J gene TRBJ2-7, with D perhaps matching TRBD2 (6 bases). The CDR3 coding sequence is TGTGCCAGCAGTTCCAGACTAGTCTACGAGCAGTACTTC. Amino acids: CASSSRLVYEQYF. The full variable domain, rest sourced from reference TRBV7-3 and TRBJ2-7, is GAGVSQTPSNKVTEKGKYVELRCDPISGHTALYWYRQSLGQGPEFLIYFQGTGAADDSGLPNDRFFAVRPEGSVSTLKIQRTERGDSAVYLCASSSRLVYEQYFGPGTRLTVT.